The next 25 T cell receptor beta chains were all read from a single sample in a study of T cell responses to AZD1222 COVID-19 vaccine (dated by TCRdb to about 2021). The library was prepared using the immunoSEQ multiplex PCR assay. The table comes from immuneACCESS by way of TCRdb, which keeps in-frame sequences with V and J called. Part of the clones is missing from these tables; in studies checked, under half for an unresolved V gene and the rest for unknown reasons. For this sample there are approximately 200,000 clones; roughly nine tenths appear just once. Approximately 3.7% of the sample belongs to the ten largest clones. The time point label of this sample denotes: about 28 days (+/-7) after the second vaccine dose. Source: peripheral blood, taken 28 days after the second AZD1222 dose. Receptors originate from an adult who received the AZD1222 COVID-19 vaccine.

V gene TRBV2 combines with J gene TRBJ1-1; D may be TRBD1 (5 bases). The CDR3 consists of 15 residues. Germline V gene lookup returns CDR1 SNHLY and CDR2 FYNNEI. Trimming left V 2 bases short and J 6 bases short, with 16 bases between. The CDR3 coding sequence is TGTGCCAGCAGTGAATCAGGGTGGGCGGTCCCTGAAGCTTTCTTT. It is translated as CASSESGWAVPEAFF.

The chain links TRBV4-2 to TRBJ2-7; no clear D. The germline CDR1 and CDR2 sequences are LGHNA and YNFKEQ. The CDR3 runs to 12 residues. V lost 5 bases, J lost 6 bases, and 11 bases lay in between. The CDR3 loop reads CASSLGSSEQYF. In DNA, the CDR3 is TGTGCCAGCAGCTTGGGATCGAGCGAGCAGTACTTC.

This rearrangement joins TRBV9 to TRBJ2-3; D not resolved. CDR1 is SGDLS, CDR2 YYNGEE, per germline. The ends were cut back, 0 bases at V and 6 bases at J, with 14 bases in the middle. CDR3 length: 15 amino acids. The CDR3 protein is CASSVVGVFTDTQYF. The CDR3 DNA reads TGTGCCAGCAGCGTAGTTGGGGTCTTTACGGATACGCAGTATTTT.

CDR3 protein: CSAREGGPQHF. The CDR3 coding sequence is TGCAGTGCTAGGGAAGGCGGGCCCCAGCATTTT. This sequence joins TRBV20-1 and TRBJ1-5; D unresolved. V lost 3 bases to trimming and J lost 9 bases, with 9 bases between them. This CDR3 is built from 11 residues. Germline values: CDR1 DFQATT, CDR2 SNEGSKA (reference sequence).

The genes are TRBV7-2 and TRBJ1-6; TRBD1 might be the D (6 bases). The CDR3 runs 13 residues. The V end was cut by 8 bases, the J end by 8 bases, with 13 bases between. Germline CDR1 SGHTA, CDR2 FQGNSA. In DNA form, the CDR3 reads TGTGCCAGCCGGGTTTCAGGGGATTCACCCCTCCACTTT. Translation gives CASRVSGDSPLHF.

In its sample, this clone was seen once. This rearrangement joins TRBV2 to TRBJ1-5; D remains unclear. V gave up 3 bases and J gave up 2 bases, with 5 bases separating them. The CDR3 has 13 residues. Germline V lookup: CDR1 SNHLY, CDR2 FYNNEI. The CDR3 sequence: CASSEIGNQPQHF. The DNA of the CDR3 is TGTGCCAGCAGTGAGATAGGCAATCAGCCCCAGCATTTT.

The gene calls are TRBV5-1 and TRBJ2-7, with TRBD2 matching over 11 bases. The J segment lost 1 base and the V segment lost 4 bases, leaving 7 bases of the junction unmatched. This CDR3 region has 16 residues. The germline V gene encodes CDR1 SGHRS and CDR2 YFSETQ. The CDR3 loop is CASSTGTSGSSYEQYF. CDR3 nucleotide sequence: TGCGCCAGCAGCACGGGGACTAGCGGTAGTTCCTACGAGCAGTACTTC.

The CDR3 protein is CASSGSLVRPVPAYEQYF. The CDR3 DNA reads TGTGCCAGCAGTGGTAGTCTGGTTCGCCCAGTACCAGCCTACGAGCAGTACTTC. This chain links TRBV6-1 with TRBJ2-7, with D unresolved. Trimming shortened V by 4 bases and J by 2 bases, and 24 bases separated the two germline ends. This CDR3 is 18 amino acids long. CDR1 is MNHNS and CDR2 is SASEGT in the germline V gene.

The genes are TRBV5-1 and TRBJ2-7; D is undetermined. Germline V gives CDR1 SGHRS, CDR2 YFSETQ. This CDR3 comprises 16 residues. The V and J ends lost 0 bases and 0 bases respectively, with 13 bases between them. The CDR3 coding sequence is TGCGCCAGCAGCTTGGCCGTGGGTTCCCCCTCCTACGAGCAGTACTTC. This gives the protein CASSLAVGSPSYEQYF. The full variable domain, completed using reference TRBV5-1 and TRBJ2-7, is KAGVTQTPRYLIKTRGQQVTLSCSPISGHRSVSWYQQTPGQGLQFLFEYFSETQRNKGNFPGRFSGRQFSNSRSEMNVSTLELGDSALYLCASSLAVGSPSYEQYFGPGTRLTVT.

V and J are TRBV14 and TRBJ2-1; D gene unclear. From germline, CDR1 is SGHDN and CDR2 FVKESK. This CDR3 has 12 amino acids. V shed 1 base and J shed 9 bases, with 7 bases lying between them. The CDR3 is CASSQGPSEQFF. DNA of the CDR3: TGTGCCAGCAGCCAAGGCCCTTCTGAGCAGTTCTTC.

The CDR3 reads CASSQDLRREQYF. CDR3 DNA sequence: TGTGCCAGCAGCCAAGATCTCCGCCGGGAGCAGTACTTC. The chain joins TRBV14 to TRBJ2-7; no firm D call. Germline V gene sequence: CDR1 SGHDN, CDR2 FVKESK. V lost 0 bases to trimming and J lost 7 bases, with 10 bases between them. This CDR3 contains 13 residues.

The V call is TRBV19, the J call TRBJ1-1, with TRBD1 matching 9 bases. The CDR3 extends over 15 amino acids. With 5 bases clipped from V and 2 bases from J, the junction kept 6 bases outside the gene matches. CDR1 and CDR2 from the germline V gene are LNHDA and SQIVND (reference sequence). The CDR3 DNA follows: TGTGCCAGTAGTCCCCGGACAGGGGTTAACACTGAAGCTTTCTTT. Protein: CASSPRTGVNTEAFF.

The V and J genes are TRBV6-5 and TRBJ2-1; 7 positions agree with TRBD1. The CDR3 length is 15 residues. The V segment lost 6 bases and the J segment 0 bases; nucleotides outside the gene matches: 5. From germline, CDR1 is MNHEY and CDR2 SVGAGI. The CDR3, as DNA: TGTGCCAGCAGGGACAGGCGGCTCTCCTACAATGAGCAGTTCTTC. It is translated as CASRDRRLSYNEQFF.

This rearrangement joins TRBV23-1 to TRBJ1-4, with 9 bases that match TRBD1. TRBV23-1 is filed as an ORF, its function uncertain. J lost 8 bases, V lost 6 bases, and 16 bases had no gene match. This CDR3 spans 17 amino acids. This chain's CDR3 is CASRCRRGTGSREKLFF. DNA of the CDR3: TGCGCCAGCAGGTGCAGACGGGGGACAGGGTCTCGGGAAAAACTGTTTTTT.

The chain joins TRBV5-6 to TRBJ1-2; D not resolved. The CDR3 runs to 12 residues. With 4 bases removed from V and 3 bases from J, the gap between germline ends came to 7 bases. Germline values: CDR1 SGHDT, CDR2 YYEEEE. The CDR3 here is CASSPRDYGYTF. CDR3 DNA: TGTGCCAGCAGCCCGAGAGACTATGGCTACACCTTC.

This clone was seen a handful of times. The CDR3 protein is CASSQEDRGEQGAFF. Here the CDR3 DNA reads TGCGCCAGCAGCCAAGAGGACAGGGGGGAACAAGGAGCTTTCTTT. The V call is TRBV4-1, the J call TRBJ1-1, with 10 bases identical to TRBD1. V was clipped by 0 bases and J by 10 bases; unmatched bases: 8. The CDR3 is 15 residues long. Germline CDR1 is MGHRA and CDR2 is YSYEKL.

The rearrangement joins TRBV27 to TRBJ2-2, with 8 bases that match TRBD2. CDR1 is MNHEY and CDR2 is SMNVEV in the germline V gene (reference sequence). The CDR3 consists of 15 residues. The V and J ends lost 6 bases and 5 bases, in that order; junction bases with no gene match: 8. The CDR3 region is CASRELAAFTGELFF. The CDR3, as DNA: TGTGCCAGCAGGGAACTAGCGGCCTTTACCGGGGAGCTGTTTTTT.

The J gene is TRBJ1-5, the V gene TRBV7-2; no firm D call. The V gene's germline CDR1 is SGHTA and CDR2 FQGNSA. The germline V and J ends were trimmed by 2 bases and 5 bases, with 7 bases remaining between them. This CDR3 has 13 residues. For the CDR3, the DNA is TGTGCCAGCAGCTTATGGAGAGATCAGCCCCAGCATTTT. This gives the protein CASSLWRDQPQHF.

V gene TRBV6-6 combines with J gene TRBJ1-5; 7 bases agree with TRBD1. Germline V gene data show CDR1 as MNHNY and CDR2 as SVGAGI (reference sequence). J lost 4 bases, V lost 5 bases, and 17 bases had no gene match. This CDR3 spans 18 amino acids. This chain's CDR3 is CASSQRTGEGSPNQPQHF. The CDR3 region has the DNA TGTGCCAGCAGTCAGCGAACAGGGGAGGGTTCCCCAAATCAGCCCCAGCATTTT.

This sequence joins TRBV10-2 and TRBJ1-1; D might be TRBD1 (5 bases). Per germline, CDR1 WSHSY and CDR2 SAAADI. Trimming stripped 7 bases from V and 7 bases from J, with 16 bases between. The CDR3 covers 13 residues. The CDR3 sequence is CASIDSAAGEAFF. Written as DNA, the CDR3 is TGCGCCAGCATAGACAGCGCCGCGGGTGAAGCTTTCTTT.

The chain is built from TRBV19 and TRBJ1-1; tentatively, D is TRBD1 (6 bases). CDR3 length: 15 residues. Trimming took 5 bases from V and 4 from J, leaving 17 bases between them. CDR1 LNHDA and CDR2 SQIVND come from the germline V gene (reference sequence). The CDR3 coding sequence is TGTGCCAGTAGTCCAAGGGGGGGGCAAACCACTGAAGCTTTCTTT. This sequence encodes CASSPRGGQTTEAFF. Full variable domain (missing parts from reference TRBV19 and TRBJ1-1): DGGITQSPKYLFRKEGQNVTLSCEQNLNHDAMYWYRQDPGQGLRLIYYSQIVNDFQKGDIAEGYSVSREKKESFPLTVTSAQKNPTAFYLCASSPRGGQTTEAFFGQGTRLTVV.

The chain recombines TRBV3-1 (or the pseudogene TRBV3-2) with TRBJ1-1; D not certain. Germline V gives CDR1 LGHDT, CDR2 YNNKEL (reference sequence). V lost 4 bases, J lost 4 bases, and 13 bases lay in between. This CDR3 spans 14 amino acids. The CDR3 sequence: CASSLQGKGTEAFF. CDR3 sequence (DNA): TGTGCCAGCAGCCTCCAAGGGAAGGGCACTGAAGCTTTCTTT.

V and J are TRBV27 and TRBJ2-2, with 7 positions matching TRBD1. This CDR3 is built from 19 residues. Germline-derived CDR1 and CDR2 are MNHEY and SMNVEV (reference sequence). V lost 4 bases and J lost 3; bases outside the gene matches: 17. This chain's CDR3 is CASSSFSDRVVSYTGELFF. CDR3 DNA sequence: TGTGCCAGCAGTTCCTTCTCCGACAGGGTTGTGTCCTACACCGGGGAGCTGTTTTTT.

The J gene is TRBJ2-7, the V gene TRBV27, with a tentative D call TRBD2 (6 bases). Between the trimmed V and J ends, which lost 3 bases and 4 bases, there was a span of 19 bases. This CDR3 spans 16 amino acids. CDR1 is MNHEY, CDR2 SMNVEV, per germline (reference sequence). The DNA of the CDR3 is TGTGCCAGCAGTTTCGCGAGAGGAGGGCTCGGATACGAGCAGTACTTC. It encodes CASSFARGGLGYEQYF.

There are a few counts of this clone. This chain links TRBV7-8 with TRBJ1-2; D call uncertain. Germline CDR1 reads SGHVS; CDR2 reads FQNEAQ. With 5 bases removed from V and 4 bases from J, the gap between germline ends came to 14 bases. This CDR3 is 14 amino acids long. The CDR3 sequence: CASSLRSTLYGYTF. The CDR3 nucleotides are TGTGCCAGCAGCCTTAGGAGTACCCTCTATGGCTACACCTTC.